The 5 T cell receptor beta chains below come from one sample, sequenced in a study of CD4 T cell repertoires in COVID-19. Assay used: immunoSEQ multiplex PCR; TCRdb lists only in-frame clones, some missing. The sample records about 75,000 clones, around four fifths being singletons. The sequencing used CD4+ T cells from peripheral blood, collected after recovery from COVID-19. These receptors originate from a human donor who had COVID-19.

The chain couples TRBV5-6 to TRBJ1-1, with D unclear. Trimming left V 3 bases short and J 1 base short, with 10 bases between. Germline V gives CDR1 SGHDT, CDR2 YYEEEE. The CDR3 consists of 14 residues. In nucleotides, the CDR3 is TGTGCCAGCAGCTGGGCCCCAGAGAACACTGAAGCTTTCTTT. Its protein is CASSWAPENTEAFF.

This clone was observed a few times. The V call is TRBV2, the J call TRBJ1-1, with 7 bases matching TRBD1. Unmatched junction bases numbered 20, after V lost 5 bases and J lost 5 bases. Germline V CDR1 and CDR2: SNHLY, FYNNEI. This CDR3 comprises 18 residues. CDR3 DNA sequence: TGTGCCAGCAGTTCCACAGGGGCTAGGGCCCCCCGGCCGACTGAAGCTTTCTTT. It specifies CASSSTGARAPRPTEAFF.

The rearrangement links TRBV5-6 to TRBJ2-1, with TRBD2 matching 8 bases. The CDR3 spans 16 residues. Germline V gene lookup returns CDR1 SGHDT and CDR2 YYEEEE. V dropped 7 bases and J dropped 10; count of bases not matched to a gene: 19. The CDR3 nucleotides are TGTGCCAGCCGCCTCCAAGCGGGGGCCGCGATCGGGGAGCAGTTCTTC. As protein: CASRLQAGAAIGEQFF. The complete variable domain, with remaining parts taken from reference TRBV5-6 and TRBJ2-1, reads DAGVTQSPTHLIKTRGQQVTLRCSPKSGHDTVSWYQQALGQGPQFIFQYYEEEERQRGNFPDRFSGHQFPNYSSELNVNALLLGDSALYLCASRLQAGAAIGEQFFGPGTRLTVL.

The chain couples TRBV5-1 to TRBJ2-5, with D unclear. The V end was cut by 4 bases, the J end by 5 bases, with 9 bases between. Germline CDR1 SGHRS, CDR2 YFSETQ. The CDR3 consists of 12 residues. This CDR3 reads CASSRQSETQYF. The CDR3 bases are TGCGCCAGCAGCCGCCAGTCGGAGACCCAGTACTTC. The full variable domain, in which reference TRBV5-1 and TRBJ2-5 provide the parts outside the CDR3, is KAGVTQTPRYLIKTRGQQVTLSCSPISGHRSVSWYQQTPGQGLQFLFEYFSETQRNKGNFPGRFSGRQFSNSRSEMNVSTLELGDSALYLCASSRQSETQYFGPGTRLLVL.

The chain recombines TRBV29-1 with TRBJ1-5; D is uncertain. The CDR3 has 13 residues. Between the trimmed V and J ends, which lost 4 bases and 0 bases, there was a span of 7 bases. Germline loops: CDR1 SQVTM, CDR2 ANQGSEA. The CDR3 region is CSVGDYSNQPQHF. The CDR3 DNA follows: TGCAGCGTTGGAGATTATAGCAATCAGCCCCAGCATTTT.